This record covers a single T cell receptor (beta chain). The CDR3 spans 16 residues. In germline, CDR1 is SGHTA, CDR2 FQGNSA. Trimming removed 4 bases from V and 3 bases from J, with 13 bases in between. This entry comes from a study of blood T cell repertoires in COVID-19. Profiling relied on immunoSEQ multiplex PCR, and the TCRdb table lists in-frame clones only, not all of them. The sample contains 380,000 or so clones, more than 75% of which appear only once. Living in about 25 US areas, the participants were between about 18 and 100 years of age. This TCR was sampled from a woman aged 25 to 39 with acute COVID-19. This rearrangement joins TRBV7-2 to TRBJ1-6; D gene uncertain. Sequenced input: PBMCs or T cells enriched from blood (not recorded which). CDR3 in DNA: TGTGCCAGCAGCTCCCAGAACAGCATCTATAATTCACCCCTCCACTTT. Protein product: CASSSQNSIYNSPLHF. The variable domain in full, completed from reference TRBV7-2 and TRBJ1-6, reads GAGVSQSPSNKVTEKGKDVELRCDPISGHTALYWYRQSLGQGLEFLIYFQGNSAPDKSGLPSDRFSAERTGGSVSTLTIQRTQQEDSAVYLCASSSQNSIYNSPLHFGNGTRLTVT.